This T cell receptor (beta chain) was identified in a study of technical replicates of blood from a handful of donors. The sample holds a few counts of this clone. Clones were sequenced by immunoSEQ multiplex PCR, and TCRdb holds only the in-frame ones, with some missing. The sample has tens of thousands of clones, about 94% seen once. The germline V gene encodes CDR1 SEHNR and CDR2 FQNEAQ (reference sequence). V lost 4 bases to trimming and J lost 1 base; unmatched junction nucleotides: 10. This CDR3 comprises 18 residues. The V and J genes are TRBV7-9 and TRBJ1-1; 12 bases are a match to TRBD1. The material sequenced was PBMCs. This clonotype originated in a human donor in good health. Some clones in this sample may be carry-over from other donors' samples. In DNA form, the CDR3 reads TGTGCCAGCAGCTCCCGCGGGACAGGGGGCGGGAAGAACACTGAAGCTTTCTTT. Amino acids: CASSSRGTGGGKNTEAFF.